The 30 T cell receptor beta chains reported below all come from one sample, sequenced in a study of CD8+ T cells in alopecia areata. Extracted from the samples, RNA was reverse transcribed into cDNA to serve as the sequencing template. Measured with immunoSEQ multiplex PCR; TCRdb has only the in-frame clones, and not every one. The sample lists some 150,000 clones; around 62% were seen once. Sequencing was performed on CD8+ T cells sorted from blood. The receptors come from a human donor in good health.

The CDR3, as DNA: TGTGCCAGCAGCGGACAACTAGCGGGAAGGAACATTCAGTACTTC. Translation gives CASSGQLAGRNIQYF. The chain recombines TRBV7-9 with TRBJ2-4; 10 bases map to TRBD2. The trim removed 5 bases at V and 7 bases at J, leaving 8 bases unmatched. Germline lookup yields CDR1 SEHNR and CDR2 FQNEAQ (reference sequence). The CDR3 runs to 15 residues.

The chain joins TRBV6-5 to TRBJ2-7; 7 nucleotides match TRBD2. The CDR3 is 15 residues long. Trimming took 1 base from V and 0 from J; bases not matched to a gene: 3. Germline values: CDR1 MNHEY, CDR2 SVGAGI. The CDR3 protein is CASSYFAGASYEQYF. The DNA for the CDR3 is TGTGCCAGCAGTTACTTTGCGGGAGCCTCCTACGAGCAGTACTTC.

This clone has just a few counts. Here the CDR3 reads CASSYSSDRKAYEQYF. In DNA form, the CDR3 reads TGTGCCAGCAGTTACTCGAGCGACAGGAAGGCTTACGAGCAGTACTTC. V usage is TRBV6-6 and J usage is TRBJ2-7, with TRBD1 as a possible D gene (6 bases). The CDR3 extends over 16 amino acids. Germline CDR1 and CDR2: MNHNY and SVGAGI (reference sequence). The V and J ends lost 0 bases and 4 bases respectively, with 16 bases between them.

The chain joins TRBV5-6 to TRBJ1-1, with D perhaps matching TRBD1 (5 bases). Germline V CDR1 and CDR2: SGHDT, YYEEEE. The V end was cut by 3 bases, the J end by 8 bases, with 11 bases between. CDR3 length: 12 residues. CDR3 DNA sequence: TGTGCCAGCAGCTCGGGACGGCCAGAAGCTTTCTTT. It translates to CASSSGRPEAFF. The variable domain in full, completed from reference TRBV5-6 and TRBJ1-1, reads DAGVTQSPTHLIKTRGQQVTLRCSPKSGHDTVSWYQQALGQGPQFIFQYYEEEERQRGNFPDRFSGHQFPNYSSELNVNALLLGDSALYLCASSSGRPEAFFGQGTRLTVV.

The genes are TRBV5-5 and TRBJ2-7; D is unresolved. CDR3 length equals 15 residues. Trimming shortened V by 0 bases and J by 0 bases, and 10 bases separated the two germline ends. Per germline, CDR1 SGHKS and CDR2 YYEKEE (reference sequence). The CDR3 DNA reads as TGTGCCAGCAGCTTGGATACTTCCCACTCCTACGAGCAGTACTTC. Its protein product is CASSLDTSHSYEQYF.

The chain combines TRBV7-9 with TRBJ2-6, with D tentatively TRBD1 or TRBD2 (6 bases each). CDR3 length: 18 amino acids. V was pared by 5 bases and J by 0 bases, with 17 bases between. CDR1 and CDR2 from the germline V gene are SEHNR and FQNEAQ (reference sequence). The CDR3 DNA sequence: TGTGCCAGCAGCCCCCGGAGGGGGACGGTCTCTGGGGCCAACGTCCTGACTTTC. It yields the protein CASSPRRGTVSGANVLTF.

The chain combines TRBV9 with TRBJ1-2; D is possibly TRBD1 (5 bases). This CDR3 has 12 amino acids. Germline assignment: CDR1 SGDLS and CDR2 YYNGEE. V lost 6 bases and J lost 8, with 14 bases in between. The CDR3 sequence is CASNGGSWGYTF. The CDR3 region has the DNA TGTGCCAGCAATGGGGGGAGCTGGGGCTACACCTTC.

The chain recombines TRBV20-1 with TRBJ2-1; D may be TRBD1 (5 bases). Looked up from germline, CDR1 is DFQATT and CDR2 is SNEGSKA (reference sequence). The CDR3 totals 10 residues. Trimming stripped 2 bases from V and 9 bases from J, with 5 bases between. CDR3 sequence (DNA): TGCAGTGCTAGAAGGGGTGAGCAGTTCTTC. Protein sequence: CSARRGEQFF.

The table lists this clone with a few counts. The CDR3, as DNA: TGTGCCAGCAGTGACTGGAACAATGAGCAGTTCTTC. It specifies CASSDWNNEQFF. The chain recombines TRBV2 with TRBJ2-1; no reliable D call. CDR1 and CDR2 (germline): SNHLY, FYNNEI. The length of the CDR3 is 12 residues. Trimming removed 3 bases from V and 5 bases from J, with 5 bases in between.

V usage is TRBV29-1 and J usage is TRBJ2-1, with 7 bases matching TRBD2. The J segment lost 2 bases and the V segment lost 5 bases, leaving 3 bases of the junction unmatched. The CDR3 is 13 residues long. From germline, CDR1 is SQVTM and CDR2 ANQGSEA. CDR3 coding DNA: TGCAGCGTTAGCGGGACCACCTACAATGAGCAGTTCTTC. Protein sequence: CSVSGTTYNEQFF.

The chain uses TRBV29-1 and TRBJ2-3; D call uncertain. Germline CDR1 and CDR2: SQVTM and ANQGSEA. The CDR3 has 15 amino acids. Trimming shortened V by 1 base and J by 10 bases, and 21 bases separated the two germline ends. CDR3 sequence reads: CSVEATRTAPRAQYF. The CDR3 DNA reads as TGCAGCGTTGAAGCTACTCGGACCGCTCCAAGAGCGCAGTATTTT.

This clone was recorded a few times. J is TRBJ1-1 and V is TRBV30, with D hard to call. The CDR3 loop spans 14 amino acids. Deletions cut 2 bases from V and 2 bases from J, with 12 bases between. The germline gives CDR1 GTSNPN, CDR2 SVGIG (reference sequence). The CDR3 region is CAWSSSAVNTEAFF. The CDR3 DNA reads as TGTGCCTGGAGTTCATCGGCGGTTAACACTGAAGCTTTCTTT.

This clone showed up just once. This chain connects TRBV2 to TRBJ2-2, with no clear D. V was cut by 8 bases and J by 2 bases, with 9 bases left in between. Looked up from germline, CDR1 is SNHLY and CDR2 is FYNNEI. CDR3 length: 13 residues. The DNA for the CDR3 is TGTGCCAGCGTTGGCAGCAACACCGGGGAGCTGTTTTTT. Protein: CASVGSNTGELFF.

The rearrangement uses TRBV6-6 and TRBJ2-2; 11 bases fit TRBD2. CDR1 MNHNY and CDR2 SVGAGI come from the germline V gene (reference sequence). The trim removed 6 bases at V and 1 base at J, leaving 1 base unmatched. The CDR3 sequence is 15 residues long. The CDR3 coding sequence is TGTGCCAGCAGGGGACTAGCGGAGAACACCGGGGAGCTGTTTTTT. It specifies CASRGLAENTGELFF.

This clone was counted between two and nine times. The chain is built from TRBV4-1 and TRBJ2-7; D might be TRBD1 (5 bases). There are 13 residues in the CDR3. The V gene lost 0 bases and the J gene lost 5 bases, with 8 bases spanning the gap. Germline V gene data show CDR1 as MGHRA and CDR2 as YSYEKL. The CDR3 spells CASSQDRVHEQYF. The CDR3 coding sequence is TGCGCCAGCAGCCAAGACAGGGTCCACGAGCAGTACTTC.

V gene TRBV15 combines with J gene TRBJ2-1; a possible D gene is TRBD2 (6 bases). The CDR3 loop spans 15 amino acids. Deletions cut 3 bases from V and 5 bases from J, with 14 bases between. Germline CDR1 is LNHNV and CDR2 is YYDKDF (reference sequence). In DNA, the CDR3 is TGTGCCACCAGCAGGGCGGGAAGACGTGACAATGAGCAGTTCTTC. Its protein product is CATSRAGRRDNEQFF.

V usage is TRBV5-1 and J usage is TRBJ2-5; 15 bases line up with TRBD2. The V gene's germline CDR1 is SGHRS and CDR2 YFSETQ. The V and J ends lost 2 bases and 4 bases, in that order; junction bases with no gene match: 6. The CDR3 loop spans 17 amino acids. CDR3 residues: CASSFVLGLAGGETQYF. CDR3 DNA: TGCGCCAGCAGCTTCGTATTGGGACTAGCGGGAGGAGAGACCCAGTACTTC.

This clone appeared a few times. The chain couples TRBV13 to TRBJ2-4; 12 bases map to TRBD2. Germline V gene sequence: CDR1 PRHDT, CDR2 FYEKMQ (reference sequence). The V segment lost 4 bases and the J segment 8 bases; nucleotides outside the gene matches: 9. The length of the CDR3 is 16 residues. CDR3 DNA: TGTGCCAGCAGCTCACGACTAGCGGGAGTCCCGGACATTCAGTACTTC. It encodes CASSSRLAGVPDIQYF.

The chain links TRBV29-1 to TRBJ2-1; D gene ambiguous. V was cut by 2 bases and J by 7 bases, with 9 bases left in between. This CDR3 has 12 amino acids. Germline values: CDR1 SQVTM, CDR2 ANQGSEA. The DNA of the CDR3 is TGCAGCGTTGAACCCGTGGTAAATGAGCAGTTCTTC. This gives the protein CSVEPVVNEQFF.

The rearrangement joins TRBV5-6 to TRBJ2-2; D remains ambiguous. Trimming pared 0 bases from V and 7 bases from J, leaving 4 bases between. This CDR3 comprises 12 residues. Germline values: CDR1 SGHDT, CDR2 YYEEEE. This chain's CDR3 is CASSLGFGELFF. In nucleotides, the CDR3 is TGTGCCAGCAGCTTGGGCTTCGGGGAGCTGTTTTTT.

The chain recombines TRBV7-9 with TRBJ2-7; perhaps TRBD1 as D (6 bases). The V end was cut by 2 bases, the J end by 3 bases, with 11 bases between. Germline-derived CDR1 and CDR2 are SEHNR and FQNEAQ (reference sequence). This CDR3 contains 14 residues. The CDR3 spells CASSLPTGFYEQYF. The CDR3 DNA reads as TGTGCCAGCAGCTTACCGACAGGATTCTACGAGCAGTACTTC.

The chain combines TRBV7-8 with TRBJ2-5; no clear D gene. Trimming removed 2 bases from V and 0 bases from J, with 10 bases in between. CDR1 is SGHVS, CDR2 FQNEAQ, per germline. CDR3 size: 15 residues. The CDR3 DNA reads as TGTGCCAGCAGCTTATTTTTCAGCCACCAAGAGACCCAGTACTTC. Protein: CASSLFFSHQETQYF.

The chain links TRBV5-6 to TRBJ2-1; D not certain. Germline CDR1 and CDR2: SGHDT and YYEEEE. CDR3 length: 16 amino acids. Trimming left V 2 bases short and J 2 bases short, with 14 bases between. The DNA of the CDR3 is TGTGCCAGCAGCTTACCCTCGGGCCAAACCTACAATGAGCAGTTCTTC. It codes for CASSLPSGQTYNEQFF.

V and J are TRBV11-2 and TRBJ2-1; 8 nucleotides agree with TRBD2. Germline V lookup: CDR1 SGHAT, CDR2 FQNNGV. The CDR3 consists of 15 residues. V was clipped by 1 base and J by 6 bases; unmatched bases: 5. The CDR3 is CASSLVAGGINEQFF. Here the CDR3 DNA reads TGTGCCAGCAGCTTAGTGGCGGGAGGAATCAATGAGCAGTTCTTC.

This chain links TRBV19 with TRBJ2-1, with D perhaps TRBD1 (5 bases). Trimming removed 3 bases at V and 8 bases at J, with 8 bases between. The CDR3 length is 12 residues. Germline V gene data show CDR1 as LNHDA and CDR2 as SQIVND (reference sequence). The CDR3 is CASSIQGYEQFF. In DNA, the CDR3 is TGTGCCAGTAGTATCCAGGGCTATGAGCAGTTCTTC.

This clone was found a few times. The V and J genes are TRBV29-1 and TRBJ2-6, with TRBD2 matching over 10 bases. V shed 3 bases, J shed 5 bases, and the junction held 13 bases outside the gene matches. CDR3 length: 18 amino acids. The germline V gene encodes CDR1 SQVTM and CDR2 ANQGSEA. DNA of the CDR3: TGCAGCGTTGAGGAGTTAGCGGGAGGTCCAGTCTGGGCCAACGTCCTGACTTTC. This encodes CSVEELAGGPVWANVLTF.

This clone was observed a few times. CDR3 bases: TGCAGCGTTGAAGGGAAACCTCTGAAGAACACTGAAGCTTTCTTT. This codes for CSVEGKPLKNTEAFF. This chain uses TRBV29-1 with TRBJ1-1; D ambiguous. The CDR3 is 15 residues long. CDR1 and CDR2 (germline): SQVTM, ANQGSEA. Trimming removed 1 base at V and 1 base at J, with 13 bases between.

V is TRBV11-2 and J is TRBJ2-7, with D possibly matching TRBD1 (5 bases). The V and J ends lost 0 bases and 3 bases respectively, with 12 bases between them. CDR1 is SGHAT and CDR2 is FQNNGV in the germline V gene. The length of the CDR3 is 15 residues. This CDR3 reads CASSLESGFGYEQYF. In DNA, the CDR3 is TGTGCCAGCAGCTTAGAATCAGGGTTTGGCTACGAGCAGTACTTC.

The V and J genes are TRBV29-1 and TRBJ2-7; D might be TRBD1 (6 bases). This CDR3 is 13 amino acids long. From germline, CDR1 is SQVTM and CDR2 ANQGSEA. Trimming removed 6 bases from V and 6 bases from J, with 18 bases in between. Here the CDR3 reads CSVALDRGFEQYF. In DNA form, the CDR3 reads TGCAGCGTGGCCCTGGACAGAGGGTTCGAGCAGTACTTC.

This chain uses TRBV9 with TRBJ2-1; D unclear. The CDR3 is 14 residues long. CDR1 is SGDLS and CDR2 is YYNGEE in the germline V gene. The V gene lost 3 bases and the J gene lost 0 bases, with 7 bases spanning the gap. The CDR3 loop is CASSGGSSYNEQFF. DNA for the CDR3: TGTGCCAGCAGCGGCGGAAGCTCCTACAATGAGCAGTTCTTC. Filled out from reference TRBV9 and TRBJ2-1, the complete variable domain reads DSGVTQTPKHLITATGQRVTLRCSPRSGDLSVYWYQQSLDQGLQFLIQYYNGEERAKGNILERFSAQQFPDLHSELNLSSLELGDSALYFCASSGGSSYNEQFFGPGTRLTVL.